Presented here are 6 T cell receptor beta chains from one specimen sequenced in a study of shared clonotypes between healthy human individuals. TCRdb keeps only in-frame clones here, not all; method: immunoSEQ multiplex PCR. The sample consists of over 2,000,000 clones, just under 95% of them appearing once. The naive CD8 population came from CD45RO-negative cells selected for CCR7, without terminally differentiated effector memory CD45RA+ cells. Input material: naive CD8+ T cells from PBMCs. Receptor source: a man aged 18 to 30 in good health. Some clones in this sample may be carry-over from other donors' samples.

DNA of the CDR3: TGTGCCAGCAGCCCCCTAGCGGGAGTTTGGAATGAGCAGTTCTTC. Translating gives CASSPLAGVWNEQFF. V is TRBV28 and J is TRBJ2-1; 10 nucleotides agree with TRBD2. CDR3 length equals 15 residues. Germline lookup yields CDR1 MDHEN and CDR2 SYDVKM. With 6 bases clipped from V and 7 bases from J, the junction kept 9 bases outside the gene matches. The full variable domain, with the rest looked up from reference TRBV28 and TRBJ2-1, is DVKVTQSSRYLVKRTGEKVFLECVQDMDHENMFWYRQDPGLGLRLIYFSYDVKMKEKGDIPEGYSVSREKKERFSLILESASTNQTSMYLCASSPLAGVWNEQFFGPGTRLTVL.

The gene calls are TRBV2 and TRBJ1-5; unclear D gene. This CDR3 comprises 17 residues. The V and J ends lost 1 base and 2 bases respectively, with 15 bases between them. The germline gives CDR1 SNHLY, CDR2 FYNNEI. CDR3 region: CASSEVAPVRRNQPQHF. DNA for the CDR3: TGTGCCAGCAGTGAAGTGGCCCCGGTTAGGCGCAATCAGCCCCAGCATTTT.

This chain connects TRBV27 to TRBJ2-7; maybe TRBD1 (6 bases). This CDR3 has 13 residues. Germline V lookup: CDR1 MNHEY, CDR2 SMNVEV (reference sequence). The ends were cut back, 5 bases at V and 4 bases at J, with 12 bases in the middle. The DNA of the CDR3 is TGTGCCAGCAGTCCCTCGACAGGATACGAGCAGTACTTC. It specifies CASSPSTGYEQYF.

This sequence joins TRBV5-1 and TRBJ2-3, with D unresolved. The length of the CDR3 is 17 residues. The V end was cut by 0 bases, the J end by 7 bases, with 21 bases between. Germline V CDR1 and CDR2: SGHRS, YFSETQ. In DNA form, the CDR3 reads TGCGCCAGCAGCTTGGAGACTCCGTCTCAAACGTATCATACGCAGTATTTT. Translated: CASSLETPSQTYHTQYF.

This clone was detected once. The chain joins TRBV7-9 to TRBJ2-4; no definite D call. The V gene lost 5 bases and the J gene lost 0 bases, with 11 bases spanning the gap. The CDR3 sequence is 15 residues long. Germline CDR1 and CDR2: SEHNR and FQNEAQ (reference sequence). This CDR3 reads CASSRSPLAKNIQYF. The CDR3 DNA is TGTGCCAGCAGCAGATCCCCCCTAGCCAAAAACATTCAGTACTTC.

The chain employs TRBV7-9 and TRBJ2-1; 7 positions agree with TRBD1. Germline loops: CDR1 SEHNR, CDR2 FQNEAQ (reference sequence). The CDR3 is 15 residues long. V gave up 5 bases and J gave up 2 bases; unmatched junction bases: 6. The CDR3 here is CASSLDRAPYNEQFF. The CDR3 coding sequence is TGTGCCAGCAGCCTCGACAGGGCACCCTACAATGAGCAGTTCTTC. The variable domain in full, with the rest retrieved from reference TRBV7-9 and TRBJ2-1, is DTGVSQNPRHKITKRGQNVTFRCDPISEHNRLYWYRQTLGQGPEFLTYFQNEAQLEKSRLLSDRFSAERPKGSFSTLEIQRTEQGDSAMYLCASSLDRAPYNEQFFGPGTRLTVL.